The 24 T cell receptor beta chains given below trace back to one sample, sequenced in a study of T cell repertoires in cytomegalovirus infection. TCRdb fed the reads into MiXCR, producing one record per CDR3 protein. In the table there are roughly 320,000 distinct CDR3 sequences, 8% to 10% of which are singletons. The sample comprised PBMCs. The receptors were sampled from a human donor in good health (CMV status not recorded). Some clones in this sample may be carry-over from other donors' samples.

The CDR3 DNA reads TGTGCCAGCAGCTTAGCGAATAGGGGGACTAGCGACGGGGAGCTGTTTTTT. This gives the protein CASSLANRGTSDGELFF. V is TRBV7-6 and J is TRBJ2-2; 10 bases are a match to TRBD2. CDR3 length equals 17 residues. CDR1 and CDR2 from the germline V gene are SGHVS and FNYEAQ. The ends lost 0 bases at V and 7 bases at J; junction bases unmatched: 8.

This chain joins TRBV7-2 and TRBJ1-5; no firm D call. Trimming removed 5 bases at V and 6 bases at J, with 11 bases between. The CDR3 has 13 residues. Germline loops: CDR1 SGHTA, CDR2 FQGNSA. The CDR3 DNA is TGTGCCAGCAGCCGCCACGCGGGTCAGCCCCAGCATTTT. This gives the protein CASSRHAGQPQHF.

This clonotype was recorded a few times. In DNA, the CDR3 is TGCAGCGTTTCTGACAGGGTAGGGACTGAAGCTTTCTTT. Amino acid sequence: CSVSDRVGTEAFF. V usage is TRBV29-1 and J usage is TRBJ1-1; TRBD1 matches 7 bases. The V segment lost 5 bases and the J segment 5 bases; nucleotides outside the gene matches: 8. Germline V CDR1 and CDR2: SQVTM, ANQGSEA. CDR3 length: 13 amino acids.

This clonotype came up a few times. V gene TRBV4-2 combines with J gene TRBJ1-4; D is uncertain. The CDR3 sequence is 14 residues long. Germline CDR1 LGHNA, CDR2 YNFKEQ. V was pared by 1 base and J by 7 bases, with 10 bases between. CDR3 residues: CASSQVPTSEKLFF. The CDR3, as DNA: TGTGCCAGCAGCCAAGTCCCGACAAGTGAAAAACTGTTTTTT.

There are a few counts of this clonotype. A much larger clone lies one base from this, so it may be a read error. The rearrangement uses TRBV12-3 or TRBV12-4 and TRBJ1-5; maybe TRBD1 (5 bases). The CDR3 is made up of 14 amino acids. Here the CDR3 reads CASSLGERNQPQHF. The CDR3 nucleotides are TGTGCCAGCAGCTTAGGGGAGAGGAATCAGCCCCAGCATTTT.

This sequence joins TRBV15 and TRBJ2-1; the D is unclear. CDR3 length equals 15 residues. Germline loops: CDR1 LNHNV, CDR2 YYDKDF (reference sequence). Trimming left V 0 bases short and J 7 bases short, with 13 bases between. The CDR3 DNA is TGTGCCACCAGCAGAGAACAGCTACGGGCTAATGAGCAGTTCTTC. It specifies CATSREQLRANEQFF.

The chain employs TRBV7-3 and TRBJ2-3; D is unclear. The CDR3 runs to 13 residues. Trimming shortened V by 2 bases and J by 5 bases, and 8 bases separated the two germline ends. Germline V CDR1 and CDR2: SGHTA, FQGTGA. The DNA for the CDR3 is TGTGCCAGCAGCTTACTCGATGTAGATACGCAGTATTTT. Residues: CASSLLDVDTQYF.

This chain links TRBV4-2 with TRBJ1-4, with TRBD1 matching over 10 bases. V gave up 1 base and J gave up 8 bases; unmatched junction bases: 4. This CDR3 is 15 amino acids long. Germline assignment: CDR1 LGHNA and CDR2 YNFKEQ. The DNA for the CDR3 is TGTGCCAGCAGCCAAGCCGGACAGGGGGGGGAAAAACTGTTTTTT. Its translation: CASSQAGQGGEKLFF.

This clonotype was picked up a small number of times. The gene calls are TRBV27 and TRBJ1-5; D uncertain. This CDR3 contains 16 residues. The ends were cut back, 2 bases at V and 0 bases at J, with 11 bases in the middle. Germline assignment: CDR1 MNHEY and CDR2 SMNVEV (reference sequence). The chain's CDR3 is CASSLRGVNSNQPQHF. The CDR3 DNA reads as TGTGCCAGCAGTTTACGGGGTGTCAATAGCAATCAGCCCCAGCATTTT.

This chain connects TRBV6-2 or TRBV6-3 to TRBJ1-1, with D possibly being TRBD1 (6 bases). Looked up from germline, CDR1 is MNHEY and CDR2 is SVGEGT. The CDR3 sequence is 14 residues long. With 7 bases removed from V and 4 bases from J, the gap between germline ends came to 16 bases. CDR3 loop: CASTLQGGGTEAFF. The CDR3 nucleotides read TGTGCCAGCACCCTACAGGGAGGGGGCACTGAAGCTTTCTTT.

Concerning this clonotype itself: The final CDR3 position lacks the conserved phenylalanine or tryptophan, pointing to a likely read error. This chain links TRBV10-3 with TRBJ2-6; D unclear. From germline, CDR1 is ENHRY and CDR2 SYGVKD. The CDR3 sequence is 15 residues long. Trimming stripped 2 bases from V and 0 bases from J, with 5 bases between. CDR3 DNA: TGTGCCATCAGTGAGGCAGGCTCTGGGGCCAACGTCCTGACTTTA. Amino acids: CAISEAGSGANVLTL.

This chain links TRBV20-1 with TRBJ2-7; TRBD1 might be the D (6 bases). Between the trimmed V and J ends, which lost 2 bases and 2 bases, there was a span of 10 bases. Per germline, CDR1 DFQATT and CDR2 SNEGSKA (reference sequence). The CDR3 contains 13 residues. The CDR3: CSARRPGAYEQYF. The CDR3 region has the DNA TGCAGTGCTAGACGTCCAGGGGCCTACGAGCAGTACTTC.

The chain carries TRBV6-6 and TRBJ2-2, with a weak D call TRBD1 (6 bases). Trimming cost V 6 bases and J 6 bases, with 11 bases left between them. The CDR3 consists of 13 residues. Germline loops: CDR1 MNHNY, CDR2 SVGAGI (reference sequence). The CDR3 loop is CASRPRGAGELFF. The CDR3 DNA reads as TGTGCCAGCAGACCCAGGGGTGCCGGGGAGCTGTTTTTT.

The V gene is TRBV6-2 or TRBV6-3, the J gene TRBJ1-6; D is uncertain. CDR3 length: 16 residues. Germline V gives CDR1 MNHEY, CDR2 SVGEGT. Trimming removed 1 base from V and 0 bases from J, with 7 bases in between. The CDR3 DNA is TGTGCCAGCAGTTACTTAAAGAGCTCCTATAATTCACCCCTCCACTTT. Its translation is CASSYLKSSYNSPLHF.

On this clonotype itself: This may be a read error: a much more frequent sequence differs by one nucleotide. V and J are TRBV7-2 and TRBJ1-2; D is uncertain. Germline values: CDR1 SGHTA, CDR2 FQGNSA. The CDR3 runs to 13 residues. The CDR3 loop is CASSSGVLSGYAF. The CDR3 DNA reads TGTGCCAGCAGCTCTGGGGTCCTATCTGGCTACGCCTTC.

The genes are TRBV7-3 and TRBJ1-5, with D maybe TRBD1 (6 bases). V lost 5 bases, J lost 2 bases, and 16 bases lay in between. CDR3 size: 16 residues. Germline V gene data show CDR1 as SGHTA and CDR2 as FQGTGA. The CDR3: CASSPGEGPGNQPQHF. For the CDR3, the DNA is TGTGCCAGCAGCCCAGGGGAGGGGCCGGGCAATCAGCCCCAGCATTTT.

The rearrangement links TRBV12-3 or TRBV12-4 to TRBJ2-7; D may be TRBD2 (6 bases). There are 13 residues in the CDR3. V lost 7 bases and J lost 2, with 12 bases in between. The CDR3 loop is CASTPGLPYEQYF. The CDR3 region has the DNA TGTGCCAGCACCCCGGGACTGCCCTACGAGCAGTACTTC.

This rearrangement joins TRBV12-3 or TRBV12-4 to TRBJ1-5, with unresolved D. Trimming took off 5 bases at V and 2 bases at J, with 13 bases between the two ends. The CDR3 sequence is 15 residues long. Here the CDR3 DNA reads TGTGCCAGCAGTAAAAATAAAGGCGGCAATCAGCCCCAGCATTTT. Translation gives CASSKNKGGNQPQHF.

In the case of this clonotype: A much larger clonotype is one base distant, so this may be a read error. This chain's CDR3 is CASSLALAGTTIYF. The CDR3 nucleotides are TGTGCCAGCAGCTTAGCGTTGGCTGGAACCACCATATATTTT. The V call is TRBV7-2, the J call TRBJ1-3; D unresolved. CDR3 length: 14 residues. Germline CDR1 reads SGHTA; CDR2 reads FQGNSA.

The chain couples TRBV2 to TRBJ2-1, with no clear D. V gave up 7 bases and J gave up 3 bases, with 13 bases separating them. This CDR3 region has 14 residues. In germline, CDR1 is SNHLY, CDR2 FYNNEI. For the CDR3, the DNA is TGTGCCAGCACCATCCAGCAAAACTACAATGAGCAGTTCTTC. Its protein is CASTIQQNYNEQFF. Variable domain in full (rest from reference TRBV2 and TRBJ2-1): EPEVTQTPSHQVTQMGQEVILRCVPISNHLYFYWYRQILGQKVEFLVSFYNNEISEKSEIFDDQFSVERPDGSNFTLKIRSTKLEDSAMYFCASTIQQNYNEQFFGPGTRLTVL.

This clonotype was picked up a small number of times. An end of the junction differs from the germline gene, which may be a read error. This chain joins TRBV12-3 or TRBV12-4 and TRBJ2-3, with D possibly being TRBD2 (6 bases). The CDR3 consists of 12 residues. The CDR3 loop reads CASSLASLATDF. CDR3 nucleotide sequence: TGTGCCAGCAGTTTAGCGAGTCTAGCGACGGATTTT.

This clonotype was seen repeatedly, ten times or more. This sequence joins TRBV28 and TRBJ2-5, with 8 bases matching TRBD2. The CDR3 runs to 15 residues. Germline values: CDR1 MDHEN, CDR2 SYDVKM. The ends lost 4 bases at V and 6 bases at J; junction bases unmatched: 10. This CDR3 is CASSSVRSGGKTQYF. The CDR3 DNA sequence: TGTGCCAGCAGTTCGGTTCGGAGCGGGGGCAAGACCCAGTACTTC.

This clonotype was found many times. This chain joins TRBV7-2 and TRBJ2-5; possibly TRBD2 for D (5 bases). Between the trimmed V and J ends, which lost 1 base and 7 bases, there was a span of 7 bases. The CDR3 sequence is 12 residues long. CDR1 and CDR2 (germline): SGHTA, FQGNSA. In nucleotides, the CDR3 is TGTGCCAGCAGCTTAGATGAGGGGACCCAGTACTTC. Protein product: CASSLDEGTQYF.

This clonotype was detected many times. The chain joins TRBV7-9 to TRBJ2-7; D is ambiguous. The CDR3 has 15 amino acids. Germline CDR1 SEHNR, CDR2 FQNEAQ (reference sequence). Trimming removed 7 bases from V and 0 bases from J, with 16 bases in between. The CDR3 loop is CASTYGELGSYEQYF. Here the CDR3 DNA reads TGTGCCAGCACTTATGGGGAACTCGGCTCCTACGAGCAGTACTTC.